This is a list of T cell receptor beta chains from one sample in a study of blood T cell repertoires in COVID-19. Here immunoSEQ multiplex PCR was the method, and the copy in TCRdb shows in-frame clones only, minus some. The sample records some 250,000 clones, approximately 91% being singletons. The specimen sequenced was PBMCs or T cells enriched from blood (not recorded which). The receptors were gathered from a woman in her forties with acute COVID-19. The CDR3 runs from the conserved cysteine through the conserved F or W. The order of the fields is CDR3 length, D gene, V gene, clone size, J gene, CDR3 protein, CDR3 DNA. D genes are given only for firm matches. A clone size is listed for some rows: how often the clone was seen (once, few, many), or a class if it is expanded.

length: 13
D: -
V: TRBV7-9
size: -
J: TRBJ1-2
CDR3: CASSRKTGSGYTF
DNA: TGTGCCAGCAGCCGAAAGACAGGAAGTGGCTACACCTTC

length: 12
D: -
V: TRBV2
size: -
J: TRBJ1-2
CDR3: CASSERSYGYTF
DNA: TGTGCCAGCAGTGAACGCAGCTATGGCTACACCTTC

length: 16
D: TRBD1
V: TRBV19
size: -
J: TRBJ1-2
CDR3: CASSIQTGGTVQGYTF
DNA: TGTGCCAGTAGTATACAAACAGGGGGCACGGTCCAAGGCTACACCTTC

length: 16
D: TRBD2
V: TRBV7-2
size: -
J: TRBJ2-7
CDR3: CASSFGPAGVRYEQYF
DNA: TGTGCCAGCAGCTTTGGTCCAGCGGGAGTACGGTACGAGCAGTACTTC

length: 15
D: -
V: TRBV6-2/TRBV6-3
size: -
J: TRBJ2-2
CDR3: CASSRQQTSTGELFF
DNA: TGTGCCAGCAGCCGGCAACAGACTAGCACCGGGGAGCTGTTTTTT

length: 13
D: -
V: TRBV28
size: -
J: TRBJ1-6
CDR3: CASQGSYNSPLHF
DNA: TGTGCCAGCCAGGGTTCCTATAATTCACCCCTCCACTTT

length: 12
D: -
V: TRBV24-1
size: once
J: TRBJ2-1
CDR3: CATSGYYNEQFF
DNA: TGTGCCACCAGTGGCTATTACAATGAGCAGTTCTTC

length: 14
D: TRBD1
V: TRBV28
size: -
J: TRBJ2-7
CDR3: CASSSRGQPYEQYF
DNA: TGTGCCAGCAGTTCCAGGGGACAGCCCTACGAGCAGTACTTC

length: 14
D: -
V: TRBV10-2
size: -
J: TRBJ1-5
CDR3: CASSATGPNQPQHF
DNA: TGCGCCAGCAGTGCAACAGGACCCAATCAGCCCCAGCATTTT

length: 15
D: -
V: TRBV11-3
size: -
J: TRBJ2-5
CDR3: CASSFQGGGWETQYF
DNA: TGTGCCAGCAGCTTTCAGGGGGGTGGTTGGGAGACCCAGTACTTC

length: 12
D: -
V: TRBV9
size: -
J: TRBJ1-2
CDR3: CASSGVEGLITF
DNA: TGTGCCAGCAGCGGAGTGGAGGGCCTTATTACCTTC

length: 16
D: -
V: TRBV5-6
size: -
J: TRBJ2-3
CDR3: CASSNDQGRSTDTQYF
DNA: TGTGCCAGCAGCAACGACCAGGGGAGAAGTACAGATACGCAGTATTTT

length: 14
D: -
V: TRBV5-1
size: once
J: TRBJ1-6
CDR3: CASSTDSPNSPLHF
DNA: TGCGCCAGCAGCACGGACAGTCCTAATTCACCCCTCCACTTT

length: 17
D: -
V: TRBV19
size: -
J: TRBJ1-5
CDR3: CASSITFGRGYNQPQHF
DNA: TGTGCCAGTAGTATAACGTTCGGCAGGGGATACAATCAGCCCCAGCATTTT

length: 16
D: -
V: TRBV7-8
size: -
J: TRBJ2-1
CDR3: CASRPTGVSSYNEQFF
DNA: TGTGCCAGCAGACCAACGGGAGTATCATCCTACAATGAGCAGTTCTTC

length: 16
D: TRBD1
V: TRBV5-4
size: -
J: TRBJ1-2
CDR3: CASSTGTGVGIYGYTF
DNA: TGTGCCAGCAGCACCGGGACAGGGGTTGGTATCTATGGCTACACCTTC

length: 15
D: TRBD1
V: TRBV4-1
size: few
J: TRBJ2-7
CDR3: CASSLNRGEVYEQYF
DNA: TGCGCCAGCAGCCTTAACAGGGGAGAAGTCTACGAGCAGTACTTC

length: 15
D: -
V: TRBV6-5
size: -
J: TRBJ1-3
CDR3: CASSPDRSSGNTIYF
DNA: TGTGCCAGCAGTCCCGACAGGAGCTCTGGAAACACCATATATTTT

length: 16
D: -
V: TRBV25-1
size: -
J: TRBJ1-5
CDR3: CASSPNARFLSAPQHF
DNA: TGTGCCAGCAGTCCTAACGCGAGGTTCCTTTCTGCGCCCCAGCATTTT

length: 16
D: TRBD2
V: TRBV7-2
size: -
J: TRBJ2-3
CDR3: CASSTPSGSGTDTQYF
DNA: TGTGCCAGCAGCACACCTAGCGGGAGCGGCACAGATACGCAGTATTTT

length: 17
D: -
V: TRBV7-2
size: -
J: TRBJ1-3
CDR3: CASSPWVQSSGGNTIYF
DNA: TGTGCCAGCAGCCCCTGGGTTCAGTCGTCGGGAGGAAACACCATATATTTT

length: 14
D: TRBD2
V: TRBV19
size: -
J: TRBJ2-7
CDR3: CASRTSGSDYEQYF
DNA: TGTGCCAGTAGGACTAGCGGGAGTGACTACGAGCAGTACTTC

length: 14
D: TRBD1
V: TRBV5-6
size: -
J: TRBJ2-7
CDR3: CASRWTGGSYEQYF
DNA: TGTGCCAGCAGATGGACAGGGGGCTCCTACGAGCAGTACTTC

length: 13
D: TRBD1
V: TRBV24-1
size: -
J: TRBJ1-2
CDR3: CATSDRTGSGYTF
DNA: TGTGCCACCAGTGATCGGACAGGGAGCGGCTACACCTTC

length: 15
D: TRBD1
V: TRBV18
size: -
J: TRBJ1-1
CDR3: CASSPQGAMVTEAFF
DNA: TGTGCCAGCTCACCACAGGGGGCGATGGTAACTGAAGCTTTCTTT

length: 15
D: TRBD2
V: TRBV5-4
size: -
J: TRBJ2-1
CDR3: CASSPSAGGSNEQFF
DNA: TGTGCCAGCAGCCCCTCAGCGGGGGGCTCCAATGAGCAGTTCTTC

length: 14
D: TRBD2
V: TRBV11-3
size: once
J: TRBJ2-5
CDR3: CASSLAGGLETQYF
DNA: TGTGCCAGCAGCTTAGCGGGAGGGCTTGAGACCCAGTACTTC

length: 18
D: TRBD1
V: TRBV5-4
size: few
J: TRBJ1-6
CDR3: CASSLGPRTGVENSPLHF
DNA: TGTGCCAGCAGCTTGGGTCCTAGGACAGGGGTTGAAAATTCACCCCTCCACTTT

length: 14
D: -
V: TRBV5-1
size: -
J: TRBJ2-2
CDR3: CASSPDLNTGELFF
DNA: TGCGCCAGCAGCCCTGACTTGAACACCGGGGAGCTGTTTTTT

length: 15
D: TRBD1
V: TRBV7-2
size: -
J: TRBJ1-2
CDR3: CASRSRGGPAVGYTF
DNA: TGTGCCAGCAGGTCGAGAGGGGGCCCAGCCGTTGGCTACACCTTC

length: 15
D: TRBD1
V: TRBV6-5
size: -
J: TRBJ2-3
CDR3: CATHRGTGVADTQYF
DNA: TGTGCCACCCACAGGGGAACGGGTGTGGCAGATACGCAGTATTTT

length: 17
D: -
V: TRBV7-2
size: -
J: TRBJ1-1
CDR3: CASSRRGRGDSNTEAFF
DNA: TGTGCCAGCAGCAGACGGGGACGGGGGGATTCGAACACTGAAGCTTTCTTT

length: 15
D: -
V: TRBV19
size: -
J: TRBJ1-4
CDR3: CASSSLQAINEKLFF
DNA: TGTGCCAGTAGTAGCCTACAGGCTATAAATGAAAAACTGTTTTTT

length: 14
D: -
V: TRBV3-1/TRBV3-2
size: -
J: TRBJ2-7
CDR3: CASSQNRVSYEQYF
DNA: TGTGCCAGCAGCCAAAACAGGGTGTCCTACGAGCAGTACTTC

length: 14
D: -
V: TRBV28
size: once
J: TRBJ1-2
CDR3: CASSLWEDDYGYTF
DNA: TGTGCCAGCAGTTTATGGGAGGACGACTATGGCTACACCTTC

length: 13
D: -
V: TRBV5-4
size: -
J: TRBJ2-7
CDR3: CASSPGVGLGQYF
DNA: TGTGCCAGCAGCCCGGGGGTCGGATTGGGGCAGTACTTC

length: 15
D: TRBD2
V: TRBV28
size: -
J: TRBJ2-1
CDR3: CASSFGSGSRNEQFF
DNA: TGTGCCAGCAGTTTCGGTAGCGGGAGTAGAAATGAGCAGTTCTTC